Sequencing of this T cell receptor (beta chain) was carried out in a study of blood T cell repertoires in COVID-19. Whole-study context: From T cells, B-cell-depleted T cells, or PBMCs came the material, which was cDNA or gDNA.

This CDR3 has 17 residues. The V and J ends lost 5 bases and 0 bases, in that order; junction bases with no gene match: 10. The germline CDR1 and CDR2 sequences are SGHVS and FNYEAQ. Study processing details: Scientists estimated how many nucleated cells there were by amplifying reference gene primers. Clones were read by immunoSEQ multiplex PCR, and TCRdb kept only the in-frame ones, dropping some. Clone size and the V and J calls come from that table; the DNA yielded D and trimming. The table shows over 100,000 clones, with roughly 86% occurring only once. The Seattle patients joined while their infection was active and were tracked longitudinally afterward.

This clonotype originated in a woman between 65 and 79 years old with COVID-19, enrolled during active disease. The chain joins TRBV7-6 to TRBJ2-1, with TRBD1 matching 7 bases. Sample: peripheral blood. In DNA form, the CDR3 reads TGTGCCAGCAGCGCTAAAACAGGGGTTAGCTCCTACAATGAGCAGTTCTTC. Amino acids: CASSAKTGVSSYNEQFF.